The 13 T cell receptor beta chains below all came from one sample that was sequenced in a study of T cell responses to AZD1222 COVID-19 vaccine. Produced via immunoSEQ multiplex PCR; TCRdb's table is partial and in-frame only. Found here are 150,000 to 200,000 clones, almost 95% of them singletons; the top ten hold approximately 2.2%. Sequenced here: peripheral blood, sampled on day 0 of AZD1222 vaccination. Receptors originate from an adult in good health.

The V gene is TRBV5-1, the J gene TRBJ2-7; 13 bases map to TRBD2. The CDR3 covers 18 residues. The V gene end was trimmed by 1 base and the J gene end by 0 bases; junction bases not matched to a gene: 7. In germline, CDR1 is SGHRS, CDR2 YFSETQ. CDR3: CASSLRTSGGASSYEQYF. The CDR3 nucleotides are TGCGCCAGCAGCTTGAGGACTAGCGGGGGCGCAAGCTCCTACGAGCAGTACTTC. Variable domain in full (rest from reference TRBV5-1 and TRBJ2-7): KAGVTQTPRYLIKTRGQQVTLSCSPISGHRSVSWYQQTPGQGLQFLFEYFSETQRNKGNFPGRFSGRQFSNSRSEMNVSTLELGDSALYLCASSLRTSGGASSYEQYFGPGTRLTVT.

The chain employs TRBV29-1 and TRBJ1-2; the D gene is possibly TRBD1 (5 bases). V shed 7 bases and J shed 2 bases, with 14 bases lying between them. Germline V gene data show CDR1 as SQVTM and CDR2 as ANQGSEA. The length of the CDR3 is 13 residues. The CDR3 DNA reads as TGCAGCGGAGTCGACAGCCACAACTATGGCTACACCTTC. Its translation: CSGVDSHNYGYTF.

The V gene is TRBV3-1 (or the pseudogene TRBV3-2), the J gene TRBJ2-1, with 8 nucleotides matching TRBD2. Per germline, CDR1 LGHDT and CDR2 YNNKEL (reference sequence). Unmatched junction bases numbered 7, after V lost 0 bases and J lost 9 bases. The CDR3 is 15 residues long. CDR3 residues: CASSQECRGGGEQFF. CDR3 coding DNA: TGTGCCAGCAGCCAAGAATGTCGGGGGGGCGGTGAGCAGTTCTTC.

CDR3 region: CASSPLDSGETQYF. The CDR3 nucleotides are TGCGCCAGCAGCCCCCTTGACAGCGGAGAGACCCAGTACTTC. This chain uses TRBV5-1 with TRBJ2-5; D is possibly TRBD1 or TRBD2 (5 bases each). Germline-derived CDR1 and CDR2 are SGHRS and YFSETQ. With 4 bases removed from V and 4 bases from J, the gap between germline ends came to 14 bases. The CDR3 length is 14 residues.

This clone was counted a single time. The genes are TRBV6-5 and TRBJ2-1; possibly TRBD1 for D (5 bases). Trimming stripped 8 bases from V and 5 bases from J, with 16 bases between. Germline V gene sequence: CDR1 MNHEY, CDR2 SVGAGI. The CDR3 is 14 residues long. CDR3 sequence (DNA): TGTGCCAGCTGGTGGGGCCAGGTTAACAATGAGCAGTTCTTC. This encodes CASWWGQVNNEQFF.

This sequence joins TRBV27 and TRBJ2-5; 7 bases are shared with TRBD1. Germline V gives CDR1 MNHEY, CDR2 SMNVEV (reference sequence). V trimming: 10 bases; J trimming: 1 base; junction bases outside the gene matches: 15. This CDR3 contains 16 residues. CDR3 region: CATRKGRQGVQETQYF. The CDR3 DNA is TGTGCCACTAGGAAGGGACGGCAGGGGGTCCAAGAGACCCAGTACTTC.

V is TRBV5-1 and J is TRBJ2-3, with a tentative D call TRBD2 (7 bases). This CDR3 has 15 amino acids. Per the germline V gene, CDR1 is SGHRS and CDR2 is YFSETQ. The germline V and J ends were trimmed by 1 base and 6 bases, with 15 bases remaining between them. Written as DNA, the CDR3 is TGCGCCAGCAGCTTGCCTAGGGGGGGCCCGGATACGCAGTATTTT. Its protein product is CASSLPRGGPDTQYF.

The chain is built from TRBV2 and TRBJ1-6; 10 bases agree with TRBD1. In germline, CDR1 is SNHLY, CDR2 FYNNEI. With V trimmed by 5 bases and J by 6 bases, 4 bases remained unmatched. This CDR3 is built from 15 residues. CDR3 coding DNA: TGTGCCAGCAGTAACGGACAGGGGGGTAATTCACCCCTCCACTTT. Translation gives CASSNGQGGNSPLHF.

The J gene is TRBJ2-5, the V gene TRBV3-1 (or the pseudogene TRBV3-2), with D possibly matching TRBD2 (6 bases). The CDR3 is 16 amino acids. Trimming removed 2 bases at V and 2 bases at J, with 15 bases between. Germline V lookup: CDR1 LGHDT, CDR2 YNNKEL (reference sequence). CDR3 coding DNA: TGTGCCAGCAGCCAAATACGCGCAGGGAGGCAAGAGACCCAGTACTTC. Its translation is CASSQIRAGRQETQYF.

V and J are TRBV2 and TRBJ2-7; 8 bases map to TRBD2. The CDR3 is made up of 15 amino acids. V was clipped by 6 bases and J by 4 bases; unmatched bases: 11. Germline V CDR1 and CDR2: SNHLY, FYNNEI. In DNA, the CDR3 is TGTGCCAGCAGCACCGGACTAGCCAACAAGTACGAGCAGTACTTC. Its protein product is CASSTGLANKYEQYF.

The chain employs TRBV3-1 (or the pseudogene TRBV3-2) and TRBJ2-5, with 12 nucleotides matching TRBD2. The CDR3 loop spans 17 amino acids. Germline V gene sequence: CDR1 LGHDT, CDR2 YNNKEL (reference sequence). V shed 3 bases and J 6 bases; nucleotides not matched to a gene: 11. This chain's CDR3 is CASSQSSSGGAVQTQYF. The CDR3, as DNA: TGTGCCAGCAGCCAGAGTTCTAGCGGGGGGGCCGTTCAGACCCAGTACTTC.

The chain combines TRBV30 with TRBJ2-3; 14 positions match TRBD2. J lost 6 bases, V lost 4 bases, and 12 bases had no gene match. This CDR3 has 17 amino acids. The germline CDR1 and CDR2 sequences are GTSNPN and SVGIG (reference sequence). CDR3 DNA sequence: TGTGCCTGGAAAGGGACTAGCGGGAGTTTTAACTACGATACGCAGTATTTT. This encodes CAWKGTSGSFNYDTQYF.

The chain employs TRBV19 and TRBJ1-5; possibly TRBD1 for D (6 bases). Per the germline V gene, CDR1 is LNHDA and CDR2 is SQIVND (reference sequence). CDR3 length: 15 amino acids. The V end was cut by 7 bases, the J end by 0 bases, with 13 bases between. Here the CDR3 DNA reads TGTGCCAGTAATTCAGGACAGATTAGCAATCAGCCCCAGCATTTT. It codes for CASNSGQISNQPQHF.